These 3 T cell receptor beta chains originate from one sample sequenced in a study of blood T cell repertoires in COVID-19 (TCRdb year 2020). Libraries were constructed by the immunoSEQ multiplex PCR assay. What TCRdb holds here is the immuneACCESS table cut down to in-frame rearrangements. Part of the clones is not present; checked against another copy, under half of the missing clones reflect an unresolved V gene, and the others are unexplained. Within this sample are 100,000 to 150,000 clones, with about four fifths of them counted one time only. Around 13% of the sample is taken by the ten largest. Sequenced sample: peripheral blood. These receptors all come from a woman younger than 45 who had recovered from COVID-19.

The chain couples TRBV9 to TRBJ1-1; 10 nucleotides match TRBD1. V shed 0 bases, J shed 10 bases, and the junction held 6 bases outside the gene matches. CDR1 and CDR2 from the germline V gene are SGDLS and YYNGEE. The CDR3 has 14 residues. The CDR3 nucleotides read TGTGCCAGCAGCGTAGAGGTGGACAGGGGGTCAGCTTTCTTT. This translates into CASSVEVDRGSAFF.

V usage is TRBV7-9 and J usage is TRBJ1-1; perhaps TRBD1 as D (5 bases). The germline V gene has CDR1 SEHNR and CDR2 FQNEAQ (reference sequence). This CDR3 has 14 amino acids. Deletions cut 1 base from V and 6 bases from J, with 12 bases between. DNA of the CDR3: TGTGCCAGCAGCTTAGATGAGTCAGGGCCTGAAGCTTTCTTT. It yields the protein CASSLDESGPEAFF.

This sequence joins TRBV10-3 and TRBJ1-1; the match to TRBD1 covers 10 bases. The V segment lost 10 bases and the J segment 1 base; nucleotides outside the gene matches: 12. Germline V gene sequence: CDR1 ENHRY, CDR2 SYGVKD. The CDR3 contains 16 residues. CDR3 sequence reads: CATGQGVTGRNTEAFF. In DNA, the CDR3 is TGTGCCACCGGACAGGGGGTAACGGGGAGGAACACTGAAGCTTTCTTT.